This T cell receptor beta chain was sequenced for a study of shared clonotypes between healthy human individuals. Study details: For every donor, three CD4 naive, three CD4 memory, two CD8 naive and one CD8 memory plates were used.

This CDR3 is built from 17 residues. Germline lookup yields CDR1 MGHRA and CDR2 YSYEKL. V lost 0 bases to trimming and J lost 5 bases, with 17 bases between them. This clone showed up just once. Selected positively for CCR7 and CD45RO-negative, naive CD8 cells excluded terminally differentiated effector memory CD45RA+ cells. Donation came from healthy HIV-negative adults that had no recent acute infections or vaccinations. The assay was immunoSEQ multiplex PCR, and TCRdb's table has in-frame clones only and misses some. This sample has about 2.1 million clones; roughly 93% occur once, and the top ten carry under 2%.

The receptor's source is a man in his late teens or twenties in good health. Some clones in this sample may be carry-over from other donors' samples. The sample was naive CD8+ T cells from PBMCs. The chain joins TRBV4-1 to TRBJ2-1, with D perhaps assigned TRBD1 or TRBD2 (5 bases each). The CDR3 sequence is CASSQERFGGPHNEQFF. CDR3 in DNA: TGCGCCAGCAGCCAAGAAAGGTTTGGGGGACCCCACAATGAGCAGTTCTTC.